The entry below gives a single TCR beta chain sequence along with its context. The V gene's germline CDR1 is MNHEY and CDR2 SVGAGI. The V gene end was trimmed by 5 bases and the J gene end by 4 bases; junction bases not matched to a gene: 5. The CDR3 sequence is 15 residues long. This sample stems from a study of blood T cell repertoires in COVID-19. Across the study: PBMCs, B-cell-depleted T cells, or T cells were the source of the cDNA or gDNA that made up the material.

Seattle patients were enrolled while actively infected and followed longitudinally. The table came from immunoSEQ multiplex PCR; TCRdb's copy has only in-frame clones and leaves some out. The repertoire holds about 99,000 clones, with 80% to 90% as singletons. The source of this sequence is a man older than 75 with COVID-19, enrolled during active disease. The specimen sequenced was peripheral blood. The V gene is TRBV6-5, the J gene TRBJ2-3; the match to TRBD2 covers 11 bases. The CDR3 is CASSRLAGYSDTQYF. DNA for the CDR3: TGTGCCAGCAGTCGACTAGCGGGGTACTCAGATACGCAGTATTTT.